One sample yielded the 25 T cell receptor beta chains listed below, sequenced in a study of blood T cell repertoires in COVID-19. The method was immunoSEQ multiplex PCR; TCRdb's version includes in-frame clones alone and lacks a portion of them. Of 120,000 or so clones detected, 65% to 90% appear once; the ten largest clones hold 25% to 30%. The sequenced sample was peripheral blood. The receptors originated from a woman older than 75 with acute or convalescent COVID-19.

The CDR3 DNA is TGTGCCAGCCGACAGGTCGGCGCCGGCTACACCTTC. Residues: CASRQVGAGYTF. The V and J genes are TRBV9 and TRBJ1-2, with a possible D match to TRBD1 (6 bases). The CDR3 has 12 amino acids. Germline V gives CDR1 SGDLS, CDR2 YYNGEE. V was cut by 7 bases and J by 8 bases, with 15 bases left in between. Drawing the rest from reference TRBV9 and TRBJ1-2, the complete variable domain is DSGVTQTPKHLITATGQRVTLRCSPRSGDLSVYWYQQSLDQGLQFLIQYYNGEERAKGNILERFSAQQFPDLHSELNLSSLELGDSALYFCASRQVGAGYTFGSGTRLTVV.

V and J are TRBV27 and TRBJ1-1; maybe TRBD1 (6 bases). Trimming removed 4 bases from V and 4 bases from J, with 16 bases in between. From germline, CDR1 is MNHEY and CDR2 SMNVEV (reference sequence). This CDR3 is 15 amino acids long. The DNA for the CDR3 is TGTGCCAGCAGTTCCGACAGGATTTTTGGCACTGAAGCTTTCTTT. Its protein product is CASSSDRIFGTEAFF.

The chain uses TRBV6-5 and TRBJ2-1; 7 bases fit TRBD1. The germline CDR1 and CDR2 sequences are MNHEY and SVGAGI. The CDR3 is made up of 14 amino acids. V lost 4 bases to trimming and J lost 7 bases; unmatched junction nucleotides: 7. The CDR3 sequence: CASSFEGARNEQFF. CDR3 coding DNA: TGTGCCAGCAGTTTTGAGGGGGCTAGGAATGAGCAGTTCTTC.

V is TRBV6-5 and J is TRBJ2-1; D call uncertain. V dropped 8 bases and J dropped 0 bases, with 5 bases sitting between them. The CDR3 runs 12 residues. Germline lookup yields CDR1 MNHEY and CDR2 SVGAGI. The CDR3 sequence: CASCSSYNEQFF. The CDR3 DNA follows: TGTGCCAGCTGCAGCTCCTACAATGAGCAGTTCTTC.

The rearrangement uses TRBV7-6 and TRBJ1-6; 7 nucleotides match TRBD1. There are 15 residues in the CDR3. Trimming removed 5 bases from V and 7 bases from J; junction bases left unmatched: 8. The germline gives CDR1 SGHVS, CDR2 FNYEAQ. CDR3 in DNA: TGTGCCAGCAGCACGCACAAGGGGGCGAATTCACCCCTCCACTTT. Protein sequence: CASSTHKGANSPLHF.

The chain uses TRBV27 and TRBJ2-5, with D maybe TRBD1 (7 bases). This CDR3 is 16 amino acids long. Germline assignment: CDR1 MNHEY and CDR2 SMNVEV (reference sequence). V lost 4 bases to trimming and J lost 4 bases, with 19 bases between them. CDR3 sequence reads: CASSSPRRGRLETQYF. Written as DNA, the CDR3 is TGTGCCAGCAGTTCGCCGCGGAGGGGGCGCTTAGAGACCCAGTACTTC.

This clone appeared a single time. The V call is TRBV28, the J call TRBJ2-2, with 7 bases fitting TRBD1. Germline CDR1 is MDHEN and CDR2 is SYDVKM. CDR3 length equals 14 residues. Trimming removed 8 bases from V and 6 bases from J; junction bases left unmatched: 9. The DNA of the CDR3 is TGTGCCAGCTTTCGGGACAGAGCCGCCGGGGAGCTGTTTTTT. It codes for CASFRDRAAGELFF.

The chain uses TRBV5-1 and TRBJ1-3; 10 positions match TRBD1. The CDR3 spans 16 residues. Germline loops: CDR1 SGHRS, CDR2 YFSETQ. V lost 3 bases to trimming and J lost 2 bases; unmatched junction nucleotides: 5. CDR3 loop: CASSSEGQGAGNTIYF. For the CDR3, the DNA is TGCGCCAGCAGCTCCGAAGGACAGGGGGCTGGAAACACCATATATTTT.

The chain carries TRBV24-1 and TRBJ2-1, with D possibly being TRBD1 (6 bases). Trimming left V 2 bases short and J 12 bases short, with 13 bases between. The CDR3 length is 13 residues. Germline V gives CDR1 KGHDR, CDR2 SFDVKD. The CDR3 here is CATSDSGVRGQFF. The DNA for the CDR3 is TGTGCCACCAGTGATTCAGGGGTCAGGGGGCAGTTCTTC.

The chain combines TRBV27 with TRBJ1-5, with D possibly being TRBD1 (6 bases). Trimming shortened V by 8 bases and J by 0 bases, and 11 bases separated the two germline ends. CDR1 is MNHEY and CDR2 is SMNVEV in the germline V gene (reference sequence). This CDR3 has 14 amino acids. The CDR3 here is CASGDIYSNQPQHF. CDR3 in DNA: TGTGCCAGCGGGGACATCTATAGCAATCAGCCCCAGCATTTT.

The V call is TRBV6-5, the J call TRBJ1-5, with a weak D call TRBD1 (6 bases). Per the germline V gene, CDR1 is MNHEY and CDR2 is SVGAGI. With 6 bases removed from V and 5 bases from J, the gap between germline ends came to 11 bases. This CDR3 region has 13 residues. The CDR3 is CASSTGFYQPQHF. As DNA, the CDR3 is TGTGCCAGCAGCACAGGGTTTTATCAGCCCCAGCATTTT.

The chain combines TRBV11-2 with TRBJ2-5; TRBD1 might be the D (5 bases). Trimming took off 10 bases at V and 7 bases at J, with 28 bases between the two ends. This CDR3 region has 16 residues. Germline V gene data show CDR1 as SGHAT and CDR2 as FQNNGV. Here the CDR3 reads CATKQHVGADMWTQYF. CDR3 DNA sequence: TGTGCCACCAAACAACACGTTGGGGCCGATATGTGGACCCAGTACTTC.

The rearrangement links TRBV19 to TRBJ1-2, with D perhaps TRBD1 (6 bases). The germline V gene encodes CDR1 LNHDA and CDR2 SQIVND (reference sequence). The V gene lost 5 bases and the J gene lost 8 bases, with 15 bases spanning the gap. The CDR3 extends over 13 amino acids. The CDR3 protein is CASSPKGHLGYTF. DNA of the CDR3: TGTGCCAGTAGTCCAAAGGGACACCTAGGCTACACCTTC.

The chain employs TRBV6-5 and TRBJ1-1; 10 bases align to TRBD1. V dropped 6 bases and J dropped 5; count of bases not matched to a gene: 6. This CDR3 contains 14 residues. The germline CDR1 and CDR2 sequences are MNHEY and SVGAGI. The CDR3 coding sequence is TGTGCCAGCAGAGGGACAGGGGTCGTTACTGAAGCTTTCTTT. Translating it yields CASRGTGVVTEAFF.

V gene TRBV7-9 combines with J gene TRBJ1-6, with 9 positions matching TRBD1. V trimming: 6 bases; J trimming: 8 bases; junction bases outside the gene matches: 8. The CDR3 has 15 amino acids. Germline CDR1 and CDR2: SEHNR and FQNEAQ (reference sequence). CDR3 region: CASRETGGLDSPLHF. Here the CDR3 DNA reads TGTGCCAGCAGGGAAACAGGGGGCCTTGATTCACCCCTCCACTTT.

This sequence joins TRBV2 and TRBJ1-1; D is uncertain. V lost 6 bases and J 3 bases, leaving 11 bases between the germline ends. The germline V gene has CDR1 SNHLY and CDR2 FYNNEI. The CDR3 covers 13 residues. The CDR3 reads CASREDPDTEAFF. For the CDR3, the DNA is TGTGCCAGCAGGGAGGACCCCGACACTGAAGCTTTCTTT.

The genes are TRBV4-1 and TRBJ1-3; the D is unclear. V lost 0 bases and J lost 0, with 6 bases in between. CDR3 length equals 15 residues. Germline CDR1 is MGHRA and CDR2 is YSYEKL. As DNA, the CDR3 is TGCGCCAGCAGCCAAGACCTAGGCTCTGGAAACACCATATATTTT. Protein: CASSQDLGSGNTIYF.

V is TRBV18 and J is TRBJ1-2, with D possibly matching TRBD1 (6 bases). Germline loops: CDR1 KGHSH, CDR2 LQKENI. Trimming pared 0 bases from V and 3 bases from J, leaving 14 bases between. The CDR3 is 16 residues long. For the CDR3, the DNA is TGTGCCAGCTCACCACCCGTAAAGACAGGTCACTATGGCTACACCTTC. Protein sequence: CASSPPVKTGHYGYTF.

The chain combines TRBV7-8 with TRBJ1-2; TRBD1 aligns across 11 bases. Germline CDR1 is SGHVS and CDR2 is FQNEAQ. CDR3 size: 15 residues. The V and J ends lost 5 bases and 7 bases, in that order; junction bases with no gene match: 9. Here the CDR3 reads CASSPRTGGDGGYTF. In DNA, the CDR3 is TGTGCCAGCAGCCCTCGGACAGGGGGCGATGGTGGCTACACCTTC.

This clone was observed a few times. The rearrangement joins TRBV6-5 to TRBJ2-3; tentatively, D is TRBD1 (5 bases). V lost 9 bases and J 2 bases, leaving 15 bases between the germline ends. Germline loops: CDR1 MNHEY, CDR2 SVGAGI. The CDR3 has 14 residues. The CDR3 reads CASGASGSTDTQYF. In DNA form, the CDR3 reads TGTGCCAGTGGGGCGAGTGGGTCCACAGATACGCAGTATTTT.

The CDR3 loop is CASSYSTPAGGIRGNQPQHF. The CDR3 DNA follows: TGTGCCAGCAGTTACTCGACCCCGGCAGGGGGCATTCGCGGCAATCAGCCCCAGCATTTT. The genes are TRBV6-2 or TRBV6-3 and TRBJ1-5; 8 bases map to TRBD1. Trimming cost V 0 bases and J 2 bases; bases outside gene matches: 15. CDR1 and CDR2 (germline): MNHEY, SVGEGT. The CDR3 covers 20 residues.

This chain joins TRBV11-2 and TRBJ1-2, with D maybe TRBD1 (6 bases). Germline-derived CDR1 and CDR2 are SGHAT and FQNNGV. The CDR3 has 13 amino acids. V shed 1 base and J shed 7 bases, with 10 bases lying between them. CDR3 loop: CASSLAPGVGYTF. CDR3 in DNA: TGTGCCAGCAGCTTAGCGCCAGGGGTTGGCTACACCTTC. Full variable domain (rest looked up from reference TRBV11-2 and TRBJ1-2): EAGVAQSPRYKIIEKRQSVAFWCNPISGHATLYWYQQILGQGPKLLIQFQNNGVVDDSQLPKDRFSAERLKGVDSTLKIQPAKLEDSAVYLCASSLAPGVGYTFGSGTRLTVV.

The chain joins TRBV19 to TRBJ1-5; D gene uncertain. The CDR3 is 12 residues long. Between the trimmed V and J ends, which lost 5 bases and 1 base, there was a span of 3 bases. The germline gives CDR1 LNHDA, CDR2 SQIVND (reference sequence). The CDR3 nucleotides read TGTGCCAGTAGTGGCAGCAATCAGCCCCAGCATTTT. Translating gives CASSGSNQPQHF.

This clone showed up just a few times. The chain joins TRBV6-2 or TRBV6-3 to TRBJ1-2, with unresolved D. Germline values: CDR1 MNHEY, CDR2 SVGEGT. Trimming removed 5 bases from V and 5 bases from J, with 15 bases in between. CDR3 length: 14 residues. The chain's CDR3 is CASSPASRQYGYTF. CDR3 DNA: TGTGCCAGCAGTCCCGCCAGCCGACAATATGGCTACACCTTC.

Here the CDR3 DNA reads TGTGCCAGCAGCCAAGTAGGGGGGGTTGGAAACACCATATATTTT. This encodes CASSQVGGVGNTIYF. This chain joins TRBV4-2 and TRBJ1-3, with TRBD1 as a possible D gene (6 bases). From germline, CDR1 is LGHNA and CDR2 YNFKEQ. Trimming cost V 1 base and J 3 bases, with 10 bases left between them. The CDR3 is 15 amino acids.